The 15 T cell receptor beta chains reported below all come from one sample, sequenced in a study of CD8+CD57+ T cells in acquired aplastic anemia. Profiling that covered TCR beta VDJ and CDR3 relied on genomic DNA as its template. TCRdb passed the reads through MiXCR, listing each CDR3 protein once. The sample carries about half a million distinct CDR3 sequences, approximately 33% recorded once. Before being chosen for sequencing, patients had shown CD8+CD57+ cell expansion by flow cytometry. Sequenced sample: sorted CD4+, CD8+, or CD8+CD57+ T cells (not recorded which) from PBMCs. All receptors derive from a human donor with aplastic anemia.

This clonotype came up a few times. The chain has TRBV28 and TRBJ1-2; D not certain. Trimming shortened V by 4 bases and J by 7 bases, and 10 bases separated the two germline ends. This CDR3 is built from 12 residues. CDR1 and CDR2 (germline): MDHEN, SYDVKM. CDR3 residues: CASSSDERGYTF. CDR3 coding DNA: TGTGCCAGCAGTTCGGACGAGCGTGGCTACACCTTC.

The chain joins TRBV25-1 to TRBJ2-1; 9 nucleotides line up with TRBD1. The V and J ends lost 5 bases and 5 bases, in that order; junction bases with no gene match: 7. This CDR3 has 15 residues. Germline V CDR1 and CDR2: MGHDK, SYGVNS. The CDR3 nucleotides are TGTGCCAGCAGTCCGACAGGGGGAATGAACAATGAGCAGTTCTTC. Translating it yields CASSPTGGMNNEQFF.

The table lists this clonotype with many counts. The chain couples TRBV10-3 to TRBJ2-1; 14 nucleotides agree with TRBD2. J gave up 5 bases and V 6 bases, and 0 bases lay outside the gene matches. The CDR3 loop spans 14 amino acids. CDR1 and CDR2 from the germline V gene are ENHRY and SYGVKD. The CDR3 DNA sequence: TGTGCCATCAGGGGACTAGCGGGAGACAATGAGCAGTTCTTC. This encodes CAIRGLAGDNEQFF.

The chain has TRBV10-3 and TRBJ1-4, with TRBD1 matching 9 bases. Germline V gives CDR1 ENHRY, CDR2 SYGVKD. Losses at the gene ends were 8 bases for V and 1 base for J; bases not matched to a gene: 14. This CDR3 has 18 amino acids. The CDR3: CAISSGQGSFVTNEKLFF. As DNA, the CDR3 is TGTGCCATCTCTTCCGGACAGGGGTCTTTTGTAACTAATGAAAAACTGTTTTTT.

To note about this clonotype: A much bigger clone sits one base away, suggesting this may be a read error. The genes are TRBV7-3 and TRBJ2-1, with 7 bases identical to TRBD2. This CDR3 region has 13 residues. Looked up from germline, CDR1 is SGHTA and CDR2 is FQGTGA. The CDR3 loop reads CAGSGPTSKAVFF. The CDR3, as DNA: TGTGCCGGCAGCGGTCCGACTAGCAAGGCGGTGTTCTTC.

This clonotype came up many times. V usage is TRBV10-3 and J usage is TRBJ1-2; 7 bases are shared with TRBD1. CDR1 is ENHRY and CDR2 is SYGVKD in the germline V gene. Trimming cost V 3 bases and J 6 bases; bases outside gene matches: 7. The CDR3 has 14 amino acids. CDR3 amino acids: CAISDPGGTDGYTF. The CDR3 DNA is TGTGCCATCAGTGACCCAGGGGGAACAGATGGCTACACCTTC.

Only a few counts were recorded for this clonotype. The CDR3 loop is CASSQDSVRETQYF. The CDR3 DNA follows: TGCGCCAGCAGCCAAGACAGCGTGAGAGAGACCCAGTACTTC. The V call is TRBV4-3, the J call TRBJ2-5; no clear D gene. Germline values: CDR1 LGHNA, CDR2 YSLEER. Trimming stripped 0 bases from V and 4 bases from J, with 9 bases between. CDR3 size: 14 residues.

This clonotype turned up a few times. The genes are TRBV20-1 and TRBJ1-4; the match to TRBD1 covers 9 bases. The junction had 12 bases not matched to a gene; V was cut back by 6 bases and J by 4 bases. Germline CDR1 is DFQATT and CDR2 is SNEGSKA (reference sequence). The CDR3 is 16 residues long. The CDR3 DNA reads as TGCAGTGCGCCCGGGACAGGGTCTGGCAATAATGAAAAACTGTTTTTT. Amino acid sequence: CSAPGTGSGNNEKLFF.

The table lists this clonotype with many counts. The gene calls are TRBV10-1 and TRBJ1-1, with D possibly matching TRBD1 (5 bases). V lost 4 bases, J lost 1 base, and 13 bases lay in between. The CDR3 consists of 15 residues. Germline V gene sequence: CDR1 WNHNN, CDR2 SYGVQD (reference sequence). The CDR3: CASSASPGGNTEAFF. For the CDR3, the DNA is TGCGCCAGCAGTGCATCTCCTGGGGGGAACACTGAAGCTTTCTTT.

This clonotype was counted once. The V gene is TRBV29-1, the J gene TRBJ1-2, with TRBD1 matching 12 bases. This CDR3 is built from 12 residues. From germline, CDR1 is SQVTM and CDR2 ANQGSEA. The CDR3: CRGTGGVYGYTF. In DNA, the CDR3 is TGCAGGGGGACAGGGGGCGTCTATGGCTACACCTTC.

This clonotype was observed a few times. The chain links TRBV4-3 to TRBJ1-1; no definite D call. The CDR3 runs 14 residues. Germline V lookup: CDR1 LGHNA, CDR2 YSLEER. Trimming removed 1 base at V and 0 bases at J, with 6 bases between. The CDR3: CASSQVRVNTEAFF. CDR3 DNA: TGCGCCAGCAGCCAAGTCCGGGTGAACACTGAAGCTTTCTTT.

The chain joins TRBV10-3 to TRBJ2-7; 10 bases map to TRBD1. The ends lost 8 bases at V and 0 bases at J; junction bases unmatched: 7. Germline V gene sequence: CDR1 ENHRY, CDR2 SYGVKD. The length of the CDR3 is 15 residues. The CDR3 sequence: CAIDPGTGVSYEQYF. The CDR3 DNA is TGTGCCATCGACCCCGGGACAGGGGTCTCCTACGAGCAGTACTTC.

The genes are TRBV19 and TRBJ2-3; TRBD2 is a possible D gene (5 bases). V lost 3 bases and J 4 bases, leaving 14 bases between the germline ends. This CDR3 region has 15 residues. Per germline, CDR1 LNHDA and CDR2 SQIVND (reference sequence). The CDR3 region is CASSIALGIADTQYF. Here the CDR3 DNA reads TGTGCCAGTAGTATCGCTCTCGGGATAGCAGATACGCAGTATTTT.

This clonotype has a count of ten or more. The V call is TRBV7-2, the J call TRBJ1-6; no clear D. V was shortened by 1 base and J by 6 bases, with 4 bases between the two germline ends. This CDR3 has 13 amino acids. The germline V gene encodes CDR1 SGHTA and CDR2 FQGNSA. The CDR3 sequence is CASSLDPNSPLHF. In DNA form, the CDR3 reads TGTGCCAGCAGCTTAGATCCTAATTCACCCCTCCACTTT.

The chain joins TRBV2 to TRBJ2-6, with no clear D. Germline CDR1 is SNHLY and CDR2 is FYNNEI. The V end lost 3 bases, the J end lost 1 base, and 10 bases lay between the germline ends. The CDR3 length is 16 residues. The CDR3 DNA reads as TGTGCCAGCAGTGATGGTCGGGCTTCTGGGGCCAACGTCCTGACTTTC. As protein: CASSDGRASGANVLTF. Full variable domain (missing parts from reference TRBV2 and TRBJ2-6): EPEVTQTPSHQVTQMGQEVILRCVPISNHLYFYWYRQILGQKVEFLVSFYNNEISEKSEIFDDQFSVERPDGSNFTLKIRSTKLEDSAMYFCASSDGRASGANVLTFGAGSRLTVL.